This entry lists 7 T cell receptor beta chains sequenced from one sample in a study of CD8 T cells in Susac syndrome. About 0.45 to 1 ug RNA was reverse transcribed with random hexamers. Each CDR3 protein is one row after TCRdb ran MiXCR on the immunoSEQ multiplex PCR reads. Among some 110,000 distinct CDR3 sequences, roughly 95% were seen once, and the ten largest hold 0.41%. Sequences were obtained from CD8+ T cells from PBMCs. These receptor sequences come from a human donor with Susac syndrome.

V gene TRBV29-1 combines with J gene TRBJ1-2; D unclear. Trimming shortened V by 6 bases and J by 6 bases, and 20 bases separated the two germline ends. The germline CDR1 and CDR2 sequences are SQVTM and ANQGSEA. CDR3 size: 14 residues. CDR3 in DNA: TGCAGCGTCCCGGTACAGTCGAGAGATGATGGCTACACCTTC. Translation gives CSVPVQSRDDGYTF. Full variable domain (outside the CDR3, taken from reference TRBV29-1 and TRBJ1-2): SAVISQKPSRDICQRGTSLTIQCQVDSQVTMMFWYRQQPGQSLTLIATANQGSEATYESGFVIDKFPISRPNLTFSTLTVSNMSPEDSSIYLCSVPVQSRDDGYTFGSGTRLTVV.

This clonotype was recorded once. The chain has TRBV6-2 or TRBV6-3 and TRBJ2-1; 9 bases are a match to TRBD1. The CDR3 covers 16 residues. The germline V gene encodes CDR1 MNHEY and CDR2 SVGEGT. The ends lost 7 bases at V and 5 bases at J; junction bases unmatched: 12. CDR3 nucleotides: TGTGCCAGCACCCGCCGCTCCGGGACAGGGAACAATGAGCAGTTCTTC. Its protein is CASTRRSGTGNNEQFF.

The rearrangement joins TRBV7-3 to TRBJ1-2; D is undetermined. V lost 0 bases and J 0 bases, leaving 8 bases between the germline ends. The CDR3 is 15 amino acids. Germline V gene sequence: CDR1 SGHTA, CDR2 FQGTGA. CDR3 DNA: TGTGCCAGCAGCTTAACAGCCGGATCTAACTATGGCTACACCTTC. Protein sequence: CASSLTAGSNYGYTF. Full variable domain (missing parts from reference TRBV7-3 and TRBJ1-2): GAGVSQTPSNKVTEKGKYVELRCDPISGHTALYWYRQSLGQGPEFLIYFQGTGAADDSGLPNDRFFAVRPEGSVSTLKIQRTERGDSAVYLCASSLTAGSNYGYTFGSGTRLTVV.

The chain links TRBV28 to TRBJ2-4, with D perhaps matching TRBD1 (5 bases). CDR1 and CDR2 (germline): MDHEN, SYDVKM. The germline V and J ends were trimmed by 5 bases and 5 bases, with 25 bases remaining between them. The CDR3 runs to 18 residues. The CDR3 reads CASSPLLRGARGQNIQYF. Written as DNA, the CDR3 is TGTGCCAGCAGTCCCCTCTTACGTGGGGCTAGAGGCCAAAACATTCAGTACTTC.

The chain has TRBV4-3 and TRBJ2-3; perhaps D is TRBD1 or TRBD2 (6 bases each). Germline-derived CDR1 and CDR2 are LGHNA and YSLEER. With 0 bases removed from V and 2 bases from J, the gap between germline ends came to 15 bases. The CDR3 length is 17 residues. The DNA for the CDR3 is TGCGCCAGCAGCCAAGATAAGGTTGGGGGGCCCACAGATACGCAGTATTTT. It yields the protein CASSQDKVGGPTDTQYF.

The chain is built from TRBV20-1 and TRBJ2-5; TRBD2 matches at 9 bases. CDR3 length: 15 amino acids. The junction had 9 bases not matched to a gene; V was cut back by 5 bases and J by 2 bases. The germline CDR1 and CDR2 sequences are DFQATT and SNEGSKA (reference sequence). The CDR3 here is CSAPPAGGRQETQYF. DNA for the CDR3: TGCAGTGCTCCACCGGCGGGGGGGAGACAAGAGACCCAGTACTTC.

The rearrangement uses TRBV4-1 and TRBJ1-1; 10 bases match TRBD1. Germline V gene data show CDR1 as MGHRA and CDR2 as YSYEKL. After removal of 3 bases from V and 8 bases from J, the junction contained 6 bases not matched to a gene. The CDR3 extends over 14 amino acids. CDR3: CASSHPGTGEEAFF. CDR3 nucleotide sequence: TGCGCCAGCAGCCATCCCGGGACAGGGGAAGAAGCTTTCTTT.